This T cell receptor beta chain was recovered during a study of shared clonotypes between healthy human individuals. Trimming took off 5 bases at V and 0 bases at J, with 13 bases between the two ends. The CDR3 is 15 amino acids. The germline V gene encodes CDR1 SSHAT and CDR2 FNYEAQ (reference sequence). Assay used: immunoSEQ multiplex PCR; TCRdb lists only in-frame clones, some missing. The sample lists about 2.4 million clones, roughly 93% seen once, with about 0.38% in the top ten. The chain has TRBV7-7 and TRBJ2-5, with D possibly matching TRBD2 (5 bases). The sequenced sample was naive CD4+ T cells from PBMCs. Documented subset: CD45RA+ positively selected. The TCR originated in a man between 18 and 29 years old in good health. Some clones in this sample may be carry-over from other donors' samples. The CDR3 DNA is TGTGCCAGCAGCCTCCTAGGCGGGTACCAAGAGACCCAGTACTTC. It is translated as CASSLLGGYQETQYF.